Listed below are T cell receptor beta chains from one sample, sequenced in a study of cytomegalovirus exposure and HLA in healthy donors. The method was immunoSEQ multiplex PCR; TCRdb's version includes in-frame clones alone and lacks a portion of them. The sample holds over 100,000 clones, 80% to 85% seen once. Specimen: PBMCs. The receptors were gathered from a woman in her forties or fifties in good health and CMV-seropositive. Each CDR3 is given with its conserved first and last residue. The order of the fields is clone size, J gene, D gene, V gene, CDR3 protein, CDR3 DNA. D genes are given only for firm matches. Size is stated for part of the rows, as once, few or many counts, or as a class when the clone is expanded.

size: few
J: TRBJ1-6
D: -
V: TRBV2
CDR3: CASSEAGGGNSPLHF
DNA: TGTGCCAGCAGTGAAGCTGGGGGGGGGAATTCACCCCTCCACTTT

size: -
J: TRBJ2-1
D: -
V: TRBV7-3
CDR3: CASSFTLNGCDEQFF
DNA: TGTGCCAGCAGCTTTACTCTCAACGGTTGTGATGAGCAGTTCTTC

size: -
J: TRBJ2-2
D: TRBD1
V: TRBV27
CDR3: CASSTQGGNTGELFF
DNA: TGTGCCAGCAGCACACAGGGGGGGAACACCGGGGAGCTGTTTTTT

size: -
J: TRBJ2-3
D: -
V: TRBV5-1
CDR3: CASSLWSGSTDTQYF
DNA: TGCGCCAGCAGCTTGTGGTCAGGCTCCACAGATACGCAGTATTTT

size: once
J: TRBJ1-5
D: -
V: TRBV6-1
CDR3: CATSEGGGNQPQHF
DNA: TGTGCCACTAGTGAAGGGGGAGGCAATCAGCCCCAGCATTTT

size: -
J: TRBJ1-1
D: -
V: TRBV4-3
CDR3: CASSQDWRDTEAFF
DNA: TGCGCCAGCAGCCAAGATTGGAGGGACACTGAAGCTTTCTTT

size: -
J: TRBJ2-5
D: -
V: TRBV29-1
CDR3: CSAAGETQYF
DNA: TGCAGCGCCGCGGGAGAGACCCAGTACTTC

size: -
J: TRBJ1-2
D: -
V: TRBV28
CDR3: CASSLRVVYGYTF
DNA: TGTGCCAGCAGTCTTCGGGTTGTCTATGGCTACACCTTC

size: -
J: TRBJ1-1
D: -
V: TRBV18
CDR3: CASSPGGTGGETEAFF
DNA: TGTGCCAGCTCACCTGGGGGGACGGGTGGAGAGACTGAAGCTTTCTTT

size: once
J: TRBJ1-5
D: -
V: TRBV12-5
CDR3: CASGLGLNQPQHF
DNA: TGTGCTAGTGGTTTGGGTCTGAATCAGCCCCAGCATTTT